Given below is one TCR beta chain in context. A diagnosis was made from clinical symptoms together with serum thyroxine, TRAb, thyroid ultrasound and orbital computed tomography. This sample is part of a study of Graves' ophthalmopathy and Graves' hyperthyroidism. Transcripts of RNA were the source for amplifying TCR beta CDR3 regions. The first-round RT-PCR employed HTBI primers together with the Qiagen OneStep RT-PCR kit. A multiplex PCR was then performed as the second round. TCRdb called the multiplex PCR reads again in MiXCR, with one record for every CDR3 protein. The table lists some 240,000 distinct CDR3 sequences, 45% to 55% of them singletons. The TCR was taken from an adult man with Graves' ophthalmopathy. The source material was peripheral blood.

The CDR3 sequence: CATSRDRGTQHF. CDR3 coding DNA: TGTGCCACCAGCAGAGATCGGGGGACCCAGCATTTT. The chain has TRBV15 and TRBJ1-5, with D perhaps TRBD1 (5 bases). Trimming pared 0 bases from V and 11 bases from J, leaving 8 bases between. The CDR3 runs to 12 residues. Germline V gives CDR1 LNHNV, CDR2 YYDKDF (reference sequence).